This TCR beta chain appears in the sequencing data of a study of control samples from healthy donors and cancer patients. The germline CDR1 and CDR2 sequences are KGHDR and SFDVKD. The CDR3 runs to 14 residues. The V end was cut by 1 base, the J end by 4 bases, with 9 bases between. The assay was immunoSEQ multiplex PCR, and TCRdb's table has in-frame clones only and misses some. The sample has around 110,000 clones, over 85% seen once; the top ten hold around 2.5%. The sequenced sample consisted of blood. The sequence derives from a man aged 25 to 40 in good health. The V call is TRBV24-1, the J call TRBJ1-2; D is undetermined. This chain's CDR3 is CATSDFSRLYGYTF. DNA of the CDR3: TGTGCCACCAGTGATTTCAGCAGGCTCTATGGCTACACCTTC.